This passage covers 26 T cell receptor beta chains from one sample sequenced in a study of T-cell memory formation after mild COVID-19. TCRdb used MiXCR to reprocess the 5' RACE reads, holding one entry per CDR3 protein. The data hold hundreds of thousands of distinct CDR3 sequences, with 23% observed a single time. Sequencing used PBMCs or a T cell subset sorted from them (not recorded which). These receptors all come from an adult woman who had mild COVID-19 (a few samples of this study predate the infection). Cell type and time point are not known.

The chain has TRBV3-1 and TRBJ2-7; D is tentatively TRBD1 or TRBD2 (5 bases each). CDR3 length: 15 amino acids. Between the trimmed V and J ends, which lost 6 bases and 6 bases, there was a span of 21 bases. Per germline, CDR1 LGHDT and CDR2 YNNKEL (reference sequence). CDR3 sequence (DNA): TGTGCCAGCAGTCCAGCCGAGGGGCTTGACGGCGAGCAGTACTTC. Translating it yields CASSPAEGLDGEQYF.

This clonotype was seen more than once but under ten times. The chain combines TRBV7-6 with TRBJ1-2; TRBD1 might be the D (6 bases). Trimming took off 2 bases at V and 8 bases at J, with 12 bases between the two ends. Germline V gene data show CDR1 as SGHVS and CDR2 as FNYEAQ. This CDR3 has 13 residues. CDR3: CASSLRGAKGYTF. CDR3 nucleotide sequence: TGTGCCAGCAGCTTACGGGGGGCGAAAGGCTACACCTTC.

This clonotype was detected only a few times. This chain connects TRBV3-1 to TRBJ2-3; TRBD2 might be the D (7 bases). Germline V lookup: CDR1 LGHDT, CDR2 YNNKEL (reference sequence). The CDR3 has 16 residues. Trimming removed 0 bases at V and 7 bases at J, with 17 bases between. The CDR3 here is CASSQDLVGGRNTQYF. CDR3 bases: TGTGCCAGCAGCCAAGATCTGGTGGGGGGGCGTAATACGCAGTATTTT.

The DNA of the CDR3 is TGTGCCAGCAGCGTAGGATACCAAGAGACCCAGTACTTC. Its translation: CASSVGYQETQYF. The chain is built from TRBV9 and TRBJ2-5; D unresolved. V dropped 0 bases and J dropped 0 bases, with 3 bases sitting between them. The CDR3 is made up of 13 amino acids. Germline CDR1 SGDLS, CDR2 YYNGEE. Using reference TRBV9 and TRBJ2-5 for the parts outside the CDR3, the full variable domain is DSGVTQTPKHLITATGQRVTLRCSPRSGDLSVYWYQQSLDQGLQFLIQYYNGEERAKGNILERFSAQQFPDLHSELNLSSLELGDSALYFCASSVGYQETQYFGPGTRLLVL.

The CDR3 reads CASSDSGGAYNEQFF. The CDR3 DNA is TGTGCCAGCAGTGATAGCGGGGGGGCCTACAATGAGCAGTTCTTC. V usage is TRBV2 and J usage is TRBJ2-1, with 11 bases aligning to TRBD2. The CDR3 runs to 15 residues. V shed 3 bases, J shed 2 bases, and the junction held 0 bases outside the gene matches. The germline gives CDR1 SNHLY, CDR2 FYNNEI.

This chain links TRBV5-1 with TRBJ1-1; D might be TRBD1 (5 bases). CDR3 size: 16 residues. Trimming removed 0 bases from V and 3 bases from J, with 15 bases in between. CDR1 SGHRS and CDR2 YFSETQ come from the germline V gene. The CDR3: CASSLEGGVEYTEAFF. CDR3 sequence (DNA): TGCGCCAGCAGCTTGGAGGGAGGGGTTGAATACACTGAAGCTTTCTTT.

This clonotype was seen only a few times. J is TRBJ1-5 and V is TRBV5-1; 7 nucleotides agree with TRBD1. With 2 bases clipped from V and 2 bases from J, the junction kept 4 bases outside the gene matches. The CDR3 totals 15 residues. CDR1 is SGHRS and CDR2 is YFSETQ in the germline V gene. DNA for the CDR3: TGCGCCAGCAGCTTAGGGACAGACGGCAATCAGCCCCAGCATTTT. This translates into CASSLGTDGNQPQHF.

V is TRBV7-3 and J is TRBJ2-1; 7 bases agree with TRBD2. There are 16 residues in the CDR3. Per germline, CDR1 SGHTA and CDR2 FQGTGA. V lost 1 base, J lost 8 bases, and 11 bases stayed unmatched. The CDR3 nucleotides read TGTGCCAGCAGCTTAAGAGGGGTAGCGGGTTTGGATGAGCAGTTCTTC. Amino acid sequence: CASSLRGVAGLDEQFF.

The chain recombines TRBV29-1 with TRBJ1-2, with TRBD1 identical over 8 bases. The CDR3 runs to 12 residues. The germline V gene has CDR1 SQVTM and CDR2 ANQGSEA. J lost 7 bases, V lost 4 bases, and 5 bases had no gene match. The CDR3 DNA sequence: TGCAGCGTTGCGACAGGGGCAGGTGGCTACACCTTC. It encodes CSVATGAGGYTF.

This clonotype was seen more than once but under ten times. The rearrangement uses TRBV12-3 or TRBV12-4 and TRBJ1-1, with TRBD1 as a possible D gene (6 bases). The length of the CDR3 is 15 residues. V lost 6 bases to trimming and J lost 0 bases, with 14 bases between them. Written as DNA, the CDR3 is TGTGCCAGCAGCATAGGGGGGAAAATGAACACTGAAGCTTTCTTT. Translated, it gives CASSIGGKMNTEAFF.

This clonotype was seen repeatedly, ten times or more. V gene TRBV4-2 combines with J gene TRBJ2-5; D might be TRBD2 (6 bases). Germline V gene sequence: CDR1 LGHNA, CDR2 YNFKEQ. The CDR3 loop spans 14 amino acids. The ends were cut back, 1 base at V and 4 bases at J, with 10 bases in the middle. The CDR3 sequence is CASSQGASAETQYF. CDR3 coding DNA: TGTGCCAGCAGCCAAGGTGCTAGCGCAGAGACCCAGTACTTC.

The chain is built from TRBV12-3 or TRBV12-4 and TRBJ1-3; D gene uncertain. CDR3 size: 15 residues. V lost 7 bases and J 4 bases, leaving 17 bases between the germline ends. CDR3: CASTPGPPRGNTIYF. Here the CDR3 DNA reads TGTGCCAGCACCCCGGGCCCCCCGAGGGGAAACACCATATATTTT.

The chain combines TRBV7-9 with TRBJ2-1, with 8 nucleotides matching TRBD2. The J segment lost 8 bases and the V segment lost 5 bases, leaving 14 bases of the junction unmatched. There are 16 residues in the CDR3. Germline V lookup: CDR1 SEHNR, CDR2 FQNEAQ (reference sequence). Here the CDR3 DNA reads TGTGCCAGCAGCCTATTTCCGGGACTAGAGGTCTATGAGCAGTTCTTC. Protein sequence: CASSLFPGLEVYEQFF.

The chain couples TRBV5-1 to TRBJ2-5; TRBD2 aligns across 8 bases. The CDR3 spans 14 residues. From germline, CDR1 is SGHRS and CDR2 YFSETQ. The ends lost 4 bases at V and 3 bases at J; junction bases unmatched: 5. CDR3 in amino acids: CASSPGGAEETQYF. CDR3 nucleotide sequence: TGCGCCAGCAGCCCCGGGGGGGCTGAAGAGACCCAGTACTTC.

The chain employs TRBV4-1 and TRBJ1-6, with 9 bases aligning to TRBD1. The CDR3 runs to 17 residues. Germline V gene sequence: CDR1 MGHRA, CDR2 YSYEKL. V lost 4 bases, J lost 9 bases, and 13 bases stayed unmatched. For the CDR3, the DNA is TGCGCCAGCAGCCCGGGACAGGGTTTGTTGGTGAGTTCACCCCTCCACTTT. It is translated as CASSPGQGLLVSSPLHF.

This clonotype appeared many times. This chain connects TRBV12-3 or TRBV12-4 to TRBJ2-7; the D gene could be TRBD1 or TRBD2 (5 bases each). This CDR3 has 11 amino acids. V dropped 8 bases and J dropped 6 bases, with 11 bases sitting between them. The CDR3 protein is CASSWGSEQYF. The CDR3, as DNA: TGTGCCAGCTCGTGGGGGAGCGAGCAGTACTTC.

A note on this clonotype: One junction end does not reproduce the germline sequence, and a read error may be involved. The chain uses TRBV7-2 and TRBJ1-6; 7 positions match TRBD1. This CDR3 region has 13 residues. Germline lookup yields CDR1 SGHTA and CDR2 FQGNSA. DNA of the CDR3: TGTGCCAGCAGCCGGGACAGTAATTCACACCTCCACTTT. Translated, it gives CASSRDSNSHLHF.

This clonotype turned up a few times. V usage is TRBV7-9 and J usage is TRBJ2-3; TRBD2 matches 11 bases. Looked up from germline, CDR1 is SEHNR and CDR2 is FQNEAQ (reference sequence). With 5 bases clipped from V and 6 bases from J, the junction kept 7 bases outside the gene matches. The CDR3 spans 15 residues. CDR3: CASSITSGRSDTQYF. The CDR3 coding sequence is TGTGCCAGCAGCATTACTAGCGGGAGATCGGATACGCAGTATTTT.

This clonotype was picked up many times. The chain combines TRBV12-3 or TRBV12-4 with TRBJ2-3, with 7 bases matching TRBD2. The CDR3 has 13 residues. With 7 bases clipped from V and 1 base from J, the junction kept 2 bases outside the gene matches. This CDR3 reads CASTTSGTDTQYF. CDR3 nucleotide sequence: TGTGCCAGCACAACTAGCGGCACAGATACGCAGTATTTT.

This clonotype was observed a few times. The chain carries TRBV11-3 and TRBJ2-1, with TRBD2 matching over 11 bases. This CDR3 spans 20 amino acids. After removal of 0 bases from V and 0 bases from J, the junction contained 10 bases not matched to a gene. The germline gives CDR1 SGHNT, CDR2 YENEEA. The CDR3 region is CASSLEWVAGGQSSYNEQFF. DNA for the CDR3: TGTGCCAGCAGCTTAGAGTGGGTAGCGGGAGGGCAGAGCTCCTACAATGAGCAGTTCTTC.

The chain combines TRBV24-1 with TRBJ2-1; 8 nucleotides align to TRBD1. This CDR3 is built from 13 residues. Germline-derived CDR1 and CDR2 are KGHDR and SFDVKD. V was pared by 5 bases and J by 8 bases, with 4 bases of the junction left unmatched. CDR3 sequence (DNA): TGTGCCACCAGTGGTCCGACAGGGGATGAGCAGTTCTTC. It specifies CATSGPTGDEQFF.

The sample holds a few counts of this clonotype. The rearrangement links TRBV20-1 to TRBJ2-7; TRBD2 matches at 12 bases. From germline, CDR1 is DFQATT and CDR2 SNEGSKA (reference sequence). This CDR3 has 16 residues. Losses at the gene ends were 0 bases for V and 0 bases for J; bases not matched to a gene: 3. The CDR3 coding sequence is TGCAGTGCTAGAGATCTACTAGCGGGAGGCTCCTACGAGCAGTACTTC. It is translated as CSARDLLAGGSYEQYF.

The chain employs TRBV6-5 and TRBJ2-3; D possibly corresponds to TRBD2 (6 bases). The CDR3 length is 14 residues. Germline loops: CDR1 MNHEY, CDR2 SVGAGI. Between the trimmed V and J ends, which lost 7 bases and 3 bases, there was a span of 14 bases. This chain's CDR3 is CASNLRGQTDTQYF. CDR3 DNA: TGTGCCAGCAACTTGCGGGGCCAGACAGATACGCAGTATTTT.

This clonotype has just a few counts. This chain links TRBV29-1 with TRBJ2-1; 7 nucleotides align to TRBD2. This CDR3 contains 13 residues. From germline, CDR1 is SQVTM and CDR2 ANQGSEA. Losses at the gene ends were 6 bases for V and 5 bases for J; bases not matched to a gene: 7. CDR3 loop: CSVELASDNEQFF. The CDR3, as DNA: TGCAGCGTGGAACTAGCGAGCGACAATGAGCAGTTCTTC.

The chain uses TRBV5-1 and TRBJ2-7; 9 nucleotides agree with TRBD2. The trim removed 4 bases at V and 5 bases at J, leaving 10 bases unmatched. The CDR3 runs 15 residues. Germline V gene lookup returns CDR1 SGHRS and CDR2 YFSETQ. The CDR3 loop reads CASSLGAGGRDEQYF. The CDR3 DNA is TGCGCCAGCAGCCTGGGGGCGGGGGGGCGAGACGAGCAGTACTTC. The variable domain in full, completed from reference TRBV5-1 and TRBJ2-7, reads KAGVTQTPRYLIKTRGQQVTLSCSPISGHRSVSWYQQTPGQGLQFLFEYFSETQRNKGNFPGRFSGRQFSNSRSEMNVSTLELGDSALYLCASSLGAGGRDEQYFGPGTRLTVT.

This chain connects TRBV19 to TRBJ1-4, with D hard to call. Per germline, CDR1 LNHDA and CDR2 SQIVND (reference sequence). V shed 8 bases and J shed 6 bases, with 10 bases lying between them. The CDR3 extends over 12 amino acids. The CDR3 reads CASRPGYEKLFF. The CDR3 nucleotides read TGTGCCAGTCGTCCCGGGTATGAAAAACTGTTTTTT.